The T cell receptor beta chain under discussion was sequenced for a study of cytomegalovirus exposure and HLA in healthy donors. Study at large: There were approximately 81 million unique TCRs (from HLA-typed donors) in an early data release.

PCR amplification relied on 60 Vbeta primers (plus 13 Jbeta primers). Profiled with immunoSEQ multiplex PCR; TCRdb holds only in-frame clones, not every one. The specimen's table records around 100,000 clones. Germline V CDR1 and CDR2: KGHSH, LQKENI. The junction had 8 bases not matched to a gene; V was cut back by 4 bases and J by 5 bases. This CDR3 is 16 amino acids long. The material sequenced was PBMCs. V is TRBV18 and J is TRBJ2-1, with 10 positions matching TRBD2. The receptor was derived from a man aged 35-49 years in good health and CMV-seropositive. The CDR3 sequence is CASSRMGLARNNEQFF. DNA for the CDR3: TGTGCCAGCTCACGAATGGGACTAGCGAGGAACAATGAGCAGTTCTTC.